Listed below are T cell receptor beta chains from one sample, sequenced in a study of OX40 agonist ivuxolimab in advanced cancers. The assay was immunoSEQ multiplex PCR, and TCRdb's table has in-frame clones only and misses some. The sample includes 70,000 to 80,000 clones, about 93% of them seen just once. This sample comprised CD4+ or CD8+ T cells sorted from blood, obtained in a trial of the OX40 agonist ivuxolimab. These receptors were collected from an adult with an advanced solid tumor such as melanoma, head and neck, liver or kidney cancer. The CDR3 runs from the conserved cysteine through the conserved F or W. A D gene is named only where the DNA matches it firmly. Not every row has a clone size; where given, it reads once, few, many or a size class.

abundance,j_gene,d_gene,v_gene,CDR3nt,CDR3aa
NA,TRBJ1-1,NA,TRBV5-1,TGCGCCAGCAGCTTGGCACGGATGAACACTGAAGCTTTCTTT,CASSLARMNTEAFF
NA,TRBJ2-7,NA,TRBV2,TGTGCCAGCAGTGAAACACCTACCTTCTACGAGCAGTACTTC,CASSETPTFYEQYF
NA,TRBJ2-5,NA,TRBV19,TGTGCCAGTAGTATCCTGGGGGGACCACAAGAGACCCAGTACTTC,CASSILGGPQETQYF
NA,TRBJ1-1,NA,TRBV29-1,TGCAGCGGGGAGGTGTCGAACACTGAAGCTTTCTTT,CSGEVSNTEAFF
NA,TRBJ2-7,NA,TRBV2,TGTGCCAGCAGTGTTGACCCCACGCCGGAGCAGTACTTC,CASSVDPTPEQYF
NA,TRBJ1-6,TRBD1,TRBV5-1,TGCGCCAGCAGCCCGGGGGACAGGGGGGATTCACCCCTCCACTTT,CASSPGDRGDSPLHF
NA,TRBJ2-5,TRBD2,TRBV25-1,TGTGCCAGCAGTGACGGACTAGAAGAGACCCAGTACTTC,CASSDGLEETQYF
few,TRBJ1-2,NA,TRBV28,TGTGCCAGCAGTCCCCCGACTGCCCACTATGGCTACACCTTC,CASSPPTAHYGYTF
NA,TRBJ1-4,NA,TRBV25-1,TGTGCCAGCAGCCTACAGGGTGTTGAAAAACTGTTTTTT,CASSLQGVEKLFF
NA,TRBJ2-1,NA,TRBV4-2,TGTGCCAGCAGCGGGAGGTCGGATGAGCAGTTCTTC,CASSGRSDEQFF
NA,TRBJ1-6,NA,TRBV5-6,TGTGCCAGCAGCTTAGGGGGTTCACCCCTCCACTTT,CASSLGGSPLHF
NA,TRBJ2-4,NA,TRBV29-1,TGCAGCGTTGAAGAAGAGGCAGCTCTAGCCAAAAACATTCAGTACTTC,CSVEEEAALAKNIQYF
NA,TRBJ2-3,NA,TRBV9,TGTGCCAGCAGCTCCCACACTGGGTCTAGCACAGATACGCAGTATTTT,CASSSHTGSSTDTQYF
NA,TRBJ2-7,TRBD2,TRBV11-2,TGTGCCAGCAGCACTTGGACTAGCGGAAAATTCTACGAGCAGTACTTC,CASSTWTSGKFYEQYF
once,TRBJ2-2,NA,TRBV27,TGTGCCAGCAGTAAAACCGGGGAGCTGTTTTTT,CASSKTGELFF
once,TRBJ2-3,TRBD1,TRBV27,TGTGCCAGCAGCCTGGGGACAGGGATCACAGATACGCAGTATTTT,CASSLGTGITDTQYF
NA,TRBJ2-7,NA,TRBV10-2,TGCGCCAGCAGTGATGTCTACTCCTACGAGCAGTACTTC,CASSDVYSYEQYF
NA,TRBJ2-5,NA,TRBV20-1,TGCAGTGCTAGAATAGGAGAGACCCAGTACTTC,CSARIGETQYF
NA,TRBJ1-1,NA,TRBV28,TGTGCCAGCAGCATCCAGGTGGCCACTGAAGCTTTCTTT,CASSIQVATEAFF
once,TRBJ2-7,NA,TRBV11-2,TGTGCCAGCAGCTTAGGGGACGGCTACGAGCAGTACTTC,CASSLGDGYEQYF